The rows below give T cell receptor beta chains drawn from one sample of a study of T cell repertoires in cytomegalovirus infection. These TCRs' antigens remain unknown. A single record per CDR3 protein comes from TCRdb applying MiXCR to the reads. The table lists about 160,000 distinct CDR3 sequences, about 20% of them singletons, with roughly 25% in the top ten. The sample consisted of CD8+ T cells from cultured PBMCs, taken from culture after CMV antigen stimulation. These receptors originate from a human donor in good health (CMV status not recorded). Some clones in this sample may be carry-over from other donors' samples. CDR3s include the opening cysteine and the closing phenylalanine or tryptophan. The D gene is left open where the match is weak. Only some rows state a clone size, as once, few, many or a class for expanded clones.

>NA|TRBD1|TRBJ1-5|TRBV7-8
CASSPGTGDDQPQHF
TGTGCCAGCAGCCCGGGGACAGGGGATGATCAGCCCCAGCATTTT
>NA|NA|TRBJ2-5|TRBV6-5
CASSTIGDGETQYF
TGTGCCAGCAGTACAATCGGGGATGGAGAGACCCAGTACTTC
>NA|TRBD2|TRBJ2-5|TRBV7-6
CASSVRRPSGGPSRSAETQYF
TGTGCCAGCAGCGTTCGTCGGCCTAGCGGTGGGCCGTCAAGATCAGCAGAGACCCAGTACTTC
>NA|TRBD2|TRBJ2-5|TRBV7-9
CASSGGGLWETQYF
TGTGCCAGCAGCGGCGGGGGGCTATGGGAGACCCAGTACTTC
>few|NA|TRBJ1-1|TRBV5-8
CASSHPIIGARSTEAFF
TGTGCCAGCAGCCATCCTATTATCGGGGCGCGAAGCACTGAAGCTTTCTTT
>NA|NA|TRBJ2-1|TRBV4-1
CASSQDSTTPPTYNEQFF
TGCGCCAGCAGCCAGGACTCCACAACACCCCCAACCTACAATGAGCAGTTCTTC
>NA|TRBD1|TRBJ1-2|TRBV4-2
CASSPTNTGTDYGYTF
TGTGCCAGCAGTCCTACTAATACCGGGACAGACTATGGCTACACCTTC
>once|NA|TRBJ2-3|TRBV3-1
CASSQAGGAYSTDTQYF
TGTGCCAGCAGCCAAGCTGGCGGGGCTTATAGCACAGATACGCAGTATTTT
>few|TRBD1|TRBJ1-5|TRBV5-5
CASSPGQSRQPQHF
TGTGCCAGCAGCCCGGGACAGAGTAGACAGCCCCAGCATTTT
>NA|NA|TRBJ2-3|TRBV2
CASSEGQTTSTDTQYF
TGTGCCAGCAGTGAAGGGCAGACGACTAGCACAGATACGCAGTATTTT
>NA|NA|TRBJ1-2|TRBV29-1
CSVANGASSNYGYTF
TGCAGCGTTGCTAATGGGGCCAGTTCTAACTATGGCTACACCTTC
>many|NA|TRBJ2-3|TRBV7-2
CASSLKEGIADTQYF
TGTGCCAGCAGCTTAAAAGAGGGAATTGCAGATACGCAGTATTTT
>NA|NA|TRBJ2-6|TRBV12-3/TRBV12-4
CASSSQGFGANVLTF
TGTGCCAGCAGTTCCCAGGGCTTCGGGGCCAACGTCCTGACTTTC
>NA|TRBD2|TRBJ2-7|TRBV2
CASSEPRELAGGRGEQYF
TGTGCCAGCAGTGAACCCCGAGAACTAGCGGGGGGGCGAGGCGAGCAGTACTTC
>NA|NA|TRBJ1-1|TRBV11-3
CASSFPADAEAFF
TGTGCCAGCAGCTTCCCTGCGGACGCTGAAGCTTTCTTT